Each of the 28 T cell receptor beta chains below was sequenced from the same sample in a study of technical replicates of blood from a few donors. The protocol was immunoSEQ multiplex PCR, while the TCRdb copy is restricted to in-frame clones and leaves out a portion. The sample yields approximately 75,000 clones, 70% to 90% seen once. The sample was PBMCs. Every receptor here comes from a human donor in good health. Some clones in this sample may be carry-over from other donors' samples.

The CDR3 here is CAWRPTGQGAKEQYF. In DNA form, the CDR3 reads TGTGCCTGGAGGCCTACCGGACAGGGGGCGAAGGAGCAGTACTTC. The J gene is TRBJ2-7, the V gene TRBV30; 11 bases agree with TRBD1. The CDR3 is 15 amino acids. J was trimmed by 7 bases and V by 3 bases; bases with no gene match: 11. From germline, CDR1 is GTSNPN and CDR2 SVGIG (reference sequence).

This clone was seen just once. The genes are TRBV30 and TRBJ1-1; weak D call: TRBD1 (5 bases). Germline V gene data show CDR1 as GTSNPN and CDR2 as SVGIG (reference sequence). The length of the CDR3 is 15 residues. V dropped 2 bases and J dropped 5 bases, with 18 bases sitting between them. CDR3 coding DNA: TGTGCCTGGAGTCTCCGGGACTTTTTCGTAACTGAAGCTTTCTTT. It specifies CAWSLRDFFVTEAFF.

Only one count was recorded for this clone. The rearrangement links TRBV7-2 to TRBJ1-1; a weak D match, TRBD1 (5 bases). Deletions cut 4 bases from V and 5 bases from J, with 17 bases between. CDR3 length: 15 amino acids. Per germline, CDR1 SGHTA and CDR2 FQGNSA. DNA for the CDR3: TGTGCCAGCAGCTCCACCGCGGGGGGAAGGACTGAAGCTTTCTTT. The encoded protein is CASSSTAGGRTEAFF.

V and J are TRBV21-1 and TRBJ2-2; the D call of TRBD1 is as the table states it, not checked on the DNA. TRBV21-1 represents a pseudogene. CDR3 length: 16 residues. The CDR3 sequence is CASSKGAGGRTGELFF. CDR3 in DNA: TGTGCCAGCAGCAAAGGGGCAGGGGGCCGAACCGGGGAGCTGTTTTTT.

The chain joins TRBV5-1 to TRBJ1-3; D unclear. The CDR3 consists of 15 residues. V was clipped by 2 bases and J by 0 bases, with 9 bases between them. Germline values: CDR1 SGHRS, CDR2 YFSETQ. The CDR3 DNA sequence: TGCGCCAGCAGCTTTGGAGGCCTCTCTGGAAACACCATATATTTT. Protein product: CASSFGGLSGNTIYF.

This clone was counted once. This CDR3 reads CASRRTGGGGYTF. Here the CDR3 DNA reads TGCGCCAGCAGACGAACAGGGGGCGGTGGCTACACCTTC. The chain links TRBV4-1 to TRBJ1-2, with 9 bases identical to TRBD1. V lost 6 bases and J lost 7; bases outside the gene matches: 6. Per the germline V gene, CDR1 is MGHRA and CDR2 is YSYEKL. This CDR3 region has 13 residues.

The CDR3 bases are TGCGCCAGCAGCTTCCCGACAGATACGCAGTATTTT. This gives the protein CASSFPTDTQYF. The chain is built from TRBV5-1 and TRBJ2-3, with unresolved D. Germline V gives CDR1 SGHRS, CDR2 YFSETQ. The CDR3 is made up of 12 amino acids. V lost 2 bases and J 3 bases, leaving 4 bases between the germline ends.

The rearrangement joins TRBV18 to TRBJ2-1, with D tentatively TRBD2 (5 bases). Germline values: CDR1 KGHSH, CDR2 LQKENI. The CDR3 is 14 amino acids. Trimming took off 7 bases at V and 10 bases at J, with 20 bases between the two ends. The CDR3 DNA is TGTGCCAGCTTGCTAGCTTTTTTATCCCACGAGCAGTTCTTC. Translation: CASLLAFLSHEQFF. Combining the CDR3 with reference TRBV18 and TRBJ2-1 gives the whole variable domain NAGVMQNPRHLVRRRGQEARLRCSPMKGHSHVYWYRQLPEEGLKFMVYLQKENIIDESGMPKERFSAEFPKEGPSILRIQQVVRGDSAAYFCASLLAFLSHEQFFGPGTRLTVL.

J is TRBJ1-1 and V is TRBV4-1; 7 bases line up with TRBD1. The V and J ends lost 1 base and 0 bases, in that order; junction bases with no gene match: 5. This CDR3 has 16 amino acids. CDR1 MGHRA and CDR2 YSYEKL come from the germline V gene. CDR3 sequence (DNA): TGCGCCAGCAGCCAAGCCCCAGACAGGGTGAACACTGAAGCTTTCTTT. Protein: CASSQAPDRVNTEAFF.

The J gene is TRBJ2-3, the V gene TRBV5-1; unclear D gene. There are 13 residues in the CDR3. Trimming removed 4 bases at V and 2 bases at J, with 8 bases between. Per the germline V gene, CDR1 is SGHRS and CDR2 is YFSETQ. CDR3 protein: CASSRDNTDTQYF. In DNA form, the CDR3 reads TGCGCCAGCAGCAGAGATAACACAGATACGCAGTATTTT.

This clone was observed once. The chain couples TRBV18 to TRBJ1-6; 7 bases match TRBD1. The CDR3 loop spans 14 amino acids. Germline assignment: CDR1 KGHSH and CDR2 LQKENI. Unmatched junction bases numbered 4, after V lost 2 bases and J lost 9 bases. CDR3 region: CASSPTGESSPLHF. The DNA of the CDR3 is TGTGCCAGCTCACCAACAGGGGAGAGTTCACCCCTCCACTTT.

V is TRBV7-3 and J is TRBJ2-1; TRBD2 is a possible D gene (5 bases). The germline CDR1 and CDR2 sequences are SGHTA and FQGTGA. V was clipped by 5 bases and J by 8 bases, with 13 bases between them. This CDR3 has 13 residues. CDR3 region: CASSPGGLYEQFF. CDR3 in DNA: TGTGCCAGCAGCCCCGGCGGACTTTATGAGCAGTTCTTC.

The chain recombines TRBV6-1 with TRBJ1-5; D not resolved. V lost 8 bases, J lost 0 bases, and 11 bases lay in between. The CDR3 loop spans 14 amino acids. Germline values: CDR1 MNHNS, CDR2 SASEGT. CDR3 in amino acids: CASRGTYSNQPQHF. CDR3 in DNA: TGTGCCAGCCGTGGCACCTATAGCAATCAGCCCCAGCATTTT.

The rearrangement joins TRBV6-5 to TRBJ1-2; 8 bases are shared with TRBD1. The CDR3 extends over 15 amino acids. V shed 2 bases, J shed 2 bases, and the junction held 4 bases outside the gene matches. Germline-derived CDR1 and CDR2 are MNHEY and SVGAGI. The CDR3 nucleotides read TGTGCCAGCAGTTACGGACAGGGAAAGAACTATGGCTACACCTTC. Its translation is CASSYGQGKNYGYTF.

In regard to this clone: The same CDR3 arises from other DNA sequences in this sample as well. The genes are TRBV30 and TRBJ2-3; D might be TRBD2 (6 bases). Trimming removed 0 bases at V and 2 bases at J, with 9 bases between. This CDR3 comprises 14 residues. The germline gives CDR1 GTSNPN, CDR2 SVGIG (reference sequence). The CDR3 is CAWSVGGDTDTQYF. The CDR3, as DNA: TGTGCCTGGAGTGTAGGCGGGGACACAGATACGCAGTATTTT.

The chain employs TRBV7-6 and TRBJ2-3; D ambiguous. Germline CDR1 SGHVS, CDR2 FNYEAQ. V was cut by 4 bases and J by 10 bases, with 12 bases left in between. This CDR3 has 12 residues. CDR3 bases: TGTGCCAGCAGCTCCTTTTTTTCTCCGCAGTATTTT. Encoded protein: CASSSFFSPQYF.

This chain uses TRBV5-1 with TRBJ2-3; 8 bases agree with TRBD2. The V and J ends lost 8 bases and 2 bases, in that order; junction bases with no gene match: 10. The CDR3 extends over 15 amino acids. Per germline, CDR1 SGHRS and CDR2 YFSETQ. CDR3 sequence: CASHAGTRLTDTQYF. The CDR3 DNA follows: TGCGCCAGTCATGCCGGGACTAGGCTCACAGATACGCAGTATTTT.

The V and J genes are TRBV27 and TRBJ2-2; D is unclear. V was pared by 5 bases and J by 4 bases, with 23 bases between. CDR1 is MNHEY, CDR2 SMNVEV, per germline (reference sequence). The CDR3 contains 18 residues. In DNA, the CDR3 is TGTGCCAGCAGTCTTACCCCCCCAGGATTGAGTAGCACCGGGGAGCTGTTTTTT. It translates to CASSLTPPGLSSTGELFF.

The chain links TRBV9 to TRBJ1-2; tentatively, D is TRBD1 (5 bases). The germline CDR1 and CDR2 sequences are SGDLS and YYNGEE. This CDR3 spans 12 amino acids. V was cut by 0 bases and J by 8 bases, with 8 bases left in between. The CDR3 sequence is CASSVVQEGYTF. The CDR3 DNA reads TGTGCCAGCAGCGTAGTACAGGAGGGCTACACCTTC. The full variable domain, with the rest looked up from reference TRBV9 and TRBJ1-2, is DSGVTQTPKHLITATGQRVTLRCSPRSGDLSVYWYQQSLDQGLQFLIQYYNGEERAKGNILERFSAQQFPDLHSELNLSSLELGDSALYFCASSVVQEGYTFGSGTRLTVV.

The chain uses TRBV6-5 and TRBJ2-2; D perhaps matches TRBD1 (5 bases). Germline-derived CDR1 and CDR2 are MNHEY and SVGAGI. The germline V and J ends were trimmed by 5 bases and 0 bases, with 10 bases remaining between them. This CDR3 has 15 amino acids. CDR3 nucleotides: TGTGCCAGCAGTCACAGGACGACGAACACCGGGGAGCTGTTTTTT. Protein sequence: CASSHRTTNTGELFF.

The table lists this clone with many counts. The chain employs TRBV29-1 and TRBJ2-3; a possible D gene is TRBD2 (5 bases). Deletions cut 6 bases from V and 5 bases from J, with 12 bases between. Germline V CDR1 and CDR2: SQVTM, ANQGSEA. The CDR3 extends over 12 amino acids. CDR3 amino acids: CSVPGFIDTQYF. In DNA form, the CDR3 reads TGCAGCGTCCCGGGATTTATAGATACGCAGTATTTT.

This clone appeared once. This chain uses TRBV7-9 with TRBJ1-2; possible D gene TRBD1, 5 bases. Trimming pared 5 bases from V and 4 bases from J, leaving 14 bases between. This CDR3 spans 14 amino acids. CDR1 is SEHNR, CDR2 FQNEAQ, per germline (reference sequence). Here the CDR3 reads CASSAGLLLYGYTF. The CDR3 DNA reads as TGTGCCAGCAGCGCGGGACTTCTCCTCTATGGCTACACCTTC. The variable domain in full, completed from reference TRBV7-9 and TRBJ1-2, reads DTGVSQNPRHKITKRGQNVTFRCDPISEHNRLYWYRQTLGQGPEFLTYFQNEAQLEKSRLLSDRFSAERPKGSFSTLEIQRTEQGDSAMYLCASSAGLLLYGYTFGSGTRLTVV.

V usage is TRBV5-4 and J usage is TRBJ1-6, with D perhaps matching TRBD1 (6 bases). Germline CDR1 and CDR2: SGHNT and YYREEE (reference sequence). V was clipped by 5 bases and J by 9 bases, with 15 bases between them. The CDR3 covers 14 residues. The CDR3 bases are TGTGCCAGCAGACCGATCGGGGACACTTCACCCCTCCACTTT. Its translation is CASRPIGDTSPLHF.

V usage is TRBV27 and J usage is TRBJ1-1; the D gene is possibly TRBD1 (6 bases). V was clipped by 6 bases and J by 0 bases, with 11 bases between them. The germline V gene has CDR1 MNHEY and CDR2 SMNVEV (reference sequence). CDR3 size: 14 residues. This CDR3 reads CASSPHRVNTEAFF. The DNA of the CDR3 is TGTGCCAGCAGCCCGCACAGGGTGAACACTGAAGCTTTCTTT.

CDR3 sequence reads: CASSPEIGTHGNTIYF. The CDR3 nucleotides read TGCGCCAGCAGCCCCGAAATTGGGACTCATGGAAACACCATATATTTT. The chain carries TRBV5-1 and TRBJ1-3; tentative D call: TRBD1 (5 bases). The CDR3 is 16 amino acids. CDR1 and CDR2 from the germline V gene are SGHRS and YFSETQ. Trimming cost V 4 bases and J 3 bases, with 17 bases left between them.

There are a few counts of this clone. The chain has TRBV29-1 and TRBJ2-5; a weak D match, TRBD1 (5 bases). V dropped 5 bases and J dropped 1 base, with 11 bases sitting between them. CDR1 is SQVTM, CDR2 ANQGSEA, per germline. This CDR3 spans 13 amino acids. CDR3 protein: CSVSRGAQETQYF. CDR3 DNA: TGCAGCGTTTCCCGTGGGGCCCAAGAGACCCAGTACTTC. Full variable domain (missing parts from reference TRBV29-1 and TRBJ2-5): SAVISQKPSRDICQRGTSLTIQCQVDSQVTMMFWYRQQPGQSLTLIATANQGSEATYESGFVIDKFPISRPNLTFSTLTVSNMSPEDSSIYLCSVSRGAQETQYFGPGTRLLVL.

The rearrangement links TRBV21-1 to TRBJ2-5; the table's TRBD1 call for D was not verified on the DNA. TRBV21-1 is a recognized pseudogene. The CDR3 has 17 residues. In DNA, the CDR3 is TGTGCCAGCAGCAAAGAGTGGGGCCGTAGTTACCAAGAGACCCAGTACTTC. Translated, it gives CASSKEWGRSYQETQYF.

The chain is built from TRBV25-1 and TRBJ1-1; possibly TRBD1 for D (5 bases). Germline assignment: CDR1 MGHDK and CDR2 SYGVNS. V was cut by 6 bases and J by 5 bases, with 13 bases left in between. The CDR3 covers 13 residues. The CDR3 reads CASRVGGKTEAFF. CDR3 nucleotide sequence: TGTGCCAGCAGGGTGGGGGGAAAGACTGAAGCTTTCTTT.